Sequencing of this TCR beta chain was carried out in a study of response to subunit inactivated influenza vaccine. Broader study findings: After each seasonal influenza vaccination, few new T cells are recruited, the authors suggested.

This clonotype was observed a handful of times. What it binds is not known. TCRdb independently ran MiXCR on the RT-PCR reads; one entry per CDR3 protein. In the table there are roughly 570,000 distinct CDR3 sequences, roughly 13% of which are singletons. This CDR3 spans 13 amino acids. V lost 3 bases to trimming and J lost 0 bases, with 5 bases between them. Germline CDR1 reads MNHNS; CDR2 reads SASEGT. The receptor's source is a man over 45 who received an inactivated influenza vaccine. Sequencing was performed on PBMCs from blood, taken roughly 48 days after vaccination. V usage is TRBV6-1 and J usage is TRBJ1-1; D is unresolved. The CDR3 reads CASSERVNTEAFF. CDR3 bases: TGTGCCAGCAGTGAGAGGGTGAACACTGAAGCTTTCTTT.